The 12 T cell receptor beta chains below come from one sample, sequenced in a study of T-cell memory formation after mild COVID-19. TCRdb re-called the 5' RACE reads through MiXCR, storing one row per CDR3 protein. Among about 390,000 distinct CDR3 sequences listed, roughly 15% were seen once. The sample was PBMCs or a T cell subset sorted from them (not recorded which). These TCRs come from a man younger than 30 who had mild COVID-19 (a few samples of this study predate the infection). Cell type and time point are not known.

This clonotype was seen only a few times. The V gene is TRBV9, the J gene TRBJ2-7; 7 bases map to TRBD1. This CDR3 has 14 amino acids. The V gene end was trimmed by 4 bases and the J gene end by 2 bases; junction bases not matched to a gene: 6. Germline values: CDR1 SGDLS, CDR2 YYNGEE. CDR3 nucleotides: TGTGCCAGCAGCCCGTGGGACAGCCCCTACGAGCAGTACTTC. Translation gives CASSPWDSPYEQYF. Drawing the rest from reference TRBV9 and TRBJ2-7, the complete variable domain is DSGVTQTPKHLITATGQRVTLRCSPRSGDLSVYWYQQSLDQGLQFLIQYYNGEERAKGNILERFSAQQFPDLHSELNLSSLELGDSALYFCASSPWDSPYEQYFGPGTRLTVT.

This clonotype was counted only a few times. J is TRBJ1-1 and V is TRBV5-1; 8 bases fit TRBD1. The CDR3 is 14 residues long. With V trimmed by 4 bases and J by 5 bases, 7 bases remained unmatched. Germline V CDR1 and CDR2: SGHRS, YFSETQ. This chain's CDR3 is CASSEGQGATEAFF. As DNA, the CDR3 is TGCGCCAGCAGCGAGGGGCAGGGGGCGACTGAAGCTTTCTTT. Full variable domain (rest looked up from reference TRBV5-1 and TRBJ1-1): KAGVTQTPRYLIKTRGQQVTLSCSPISGHRSVSWYQQTPGQGLQFLFEYFSETQRNKGNFPGRFSGRQFSNSRSEMNVSTLELGDSALYLCASSEGQGATEAFFGQGTRLTVV.

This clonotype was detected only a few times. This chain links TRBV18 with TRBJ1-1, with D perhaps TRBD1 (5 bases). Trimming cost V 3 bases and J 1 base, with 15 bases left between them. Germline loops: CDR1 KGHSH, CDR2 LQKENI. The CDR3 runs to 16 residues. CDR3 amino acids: CASSPLRDPSNTEAFF. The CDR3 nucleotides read TGTGCCAGCTCACCTCTCAGGGACCCTTCGAACACTGAAGCTTTCTTT.

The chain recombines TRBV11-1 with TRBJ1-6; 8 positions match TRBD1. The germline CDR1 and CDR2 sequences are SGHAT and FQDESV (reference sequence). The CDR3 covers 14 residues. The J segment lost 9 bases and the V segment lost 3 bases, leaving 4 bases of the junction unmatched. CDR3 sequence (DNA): TGTGCCAGCAGCTTGTCCAGGGGGCTTTCACCCCTCCACTTT. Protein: CASSLSRGLSPLHF. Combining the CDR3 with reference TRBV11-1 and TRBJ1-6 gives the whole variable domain EAEVAQSPRYKITEKSQAVAFWCDPISGHATLYWYRQILGQGPELLVQFQDESVVDDSQLPKDRFSAERLKGVDSTLKIQPAELGDSAMYLCASSLSRGLSPLHFGNGTRLTVT.

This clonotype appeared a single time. The CDR3 DNA is TGTGCCAGCAGTAACCCCCAGGGCTCCTACGAGCAGTACGTC. Amino acid sequence: CASSNPQGSYEQYV. The V and J genes are TRBV28 and TRBJ2-7, with TRBD1 as a possible D gene (5 bases). The ends were cut back, 5 bases at V and 0 bases at J, with 11 bases in the middle. CDR1 and CDR2 (germline): MDHEN, SYDVKM. This CDR3 spans 14 amino acids.

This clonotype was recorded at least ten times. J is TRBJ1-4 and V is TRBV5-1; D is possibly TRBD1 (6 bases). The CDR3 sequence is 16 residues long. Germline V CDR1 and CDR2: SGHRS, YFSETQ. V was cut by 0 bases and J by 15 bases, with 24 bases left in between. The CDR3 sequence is CASSLEGGRTAVAVFF. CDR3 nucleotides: TGCGCCAGCAGCTTGGAGGGGGGACGGACTGCAGTGGCGGTGTTTTTT.

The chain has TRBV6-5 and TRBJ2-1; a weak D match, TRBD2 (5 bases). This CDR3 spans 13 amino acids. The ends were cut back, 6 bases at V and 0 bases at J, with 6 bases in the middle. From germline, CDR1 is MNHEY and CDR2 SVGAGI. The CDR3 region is CASSTSSYNEQFF. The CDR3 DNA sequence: TGTGCCAGCAGCACTAGCTCCTACAATGAGCAGTTCTTC.

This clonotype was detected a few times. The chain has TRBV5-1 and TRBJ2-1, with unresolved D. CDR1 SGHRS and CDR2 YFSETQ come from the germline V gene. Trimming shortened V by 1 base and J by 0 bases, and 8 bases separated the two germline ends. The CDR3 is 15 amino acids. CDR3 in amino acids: CASSLNPVSYNEQFF. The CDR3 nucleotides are TGCGCCAGCAGCTTGAACCCGGTCTCCTACAATGAGCAGTTCTTC.

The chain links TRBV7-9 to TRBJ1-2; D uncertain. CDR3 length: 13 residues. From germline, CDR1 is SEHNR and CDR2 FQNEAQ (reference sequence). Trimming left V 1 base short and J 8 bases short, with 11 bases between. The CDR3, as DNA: TGTGCCAGCAGCTTAGAAGCGGGGAGAGGCTACACCTTC. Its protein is CASSLEAGRGYTF. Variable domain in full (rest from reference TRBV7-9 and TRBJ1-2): DTGVSQNPRHKITKRGQNVTFRCDPISEHNRLYWYRQTLGQGPEFLTYFQNEAQLEKSRLLSDRFSAERPKGSFSTLEIQRTEQGDSAMYLCASSLEAGRGYTFGSGTRLTVV.

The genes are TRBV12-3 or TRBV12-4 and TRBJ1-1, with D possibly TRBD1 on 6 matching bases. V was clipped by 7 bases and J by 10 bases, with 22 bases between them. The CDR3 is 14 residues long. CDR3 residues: CASISSWGGWVAFF. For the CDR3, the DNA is TGTGCCAGCATCTCCAGCTGGGGGGGCTGGGTAGCTTTCTTT.

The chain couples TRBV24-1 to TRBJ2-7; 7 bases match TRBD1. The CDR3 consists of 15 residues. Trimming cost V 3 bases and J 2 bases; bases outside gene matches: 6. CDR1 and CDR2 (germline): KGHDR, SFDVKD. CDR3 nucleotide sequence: TGTGCCACCAGTGATCATCAGGGGGTGGCCTACGAGCAGTACGTC. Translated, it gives CATSDHQGVAYEQYV.

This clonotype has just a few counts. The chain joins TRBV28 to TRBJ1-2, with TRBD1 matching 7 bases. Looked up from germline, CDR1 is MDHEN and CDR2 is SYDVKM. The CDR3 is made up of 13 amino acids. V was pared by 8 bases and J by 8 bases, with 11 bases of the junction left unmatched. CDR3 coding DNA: TGTGCCAGCCGGATTTCGACAGGGAGGGGCTACACCTTC. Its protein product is CASRISTGRGYTF.